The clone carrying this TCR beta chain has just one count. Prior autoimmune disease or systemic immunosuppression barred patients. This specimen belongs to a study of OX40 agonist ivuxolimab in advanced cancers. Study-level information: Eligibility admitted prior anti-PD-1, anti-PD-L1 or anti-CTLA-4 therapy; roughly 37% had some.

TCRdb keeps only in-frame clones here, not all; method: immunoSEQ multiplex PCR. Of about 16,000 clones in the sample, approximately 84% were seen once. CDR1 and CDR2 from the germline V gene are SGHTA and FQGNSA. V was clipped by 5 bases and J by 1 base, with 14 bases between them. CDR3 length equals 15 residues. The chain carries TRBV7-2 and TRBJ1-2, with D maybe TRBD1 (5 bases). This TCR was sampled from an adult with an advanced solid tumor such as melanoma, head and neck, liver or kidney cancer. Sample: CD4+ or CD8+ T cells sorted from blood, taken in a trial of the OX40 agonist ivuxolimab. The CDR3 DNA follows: TGTGCCAGCAGCCCTTCCCCCGGGGGTAACTATGGCTACACCTTC. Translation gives CASSPSPGGNYGYTF.